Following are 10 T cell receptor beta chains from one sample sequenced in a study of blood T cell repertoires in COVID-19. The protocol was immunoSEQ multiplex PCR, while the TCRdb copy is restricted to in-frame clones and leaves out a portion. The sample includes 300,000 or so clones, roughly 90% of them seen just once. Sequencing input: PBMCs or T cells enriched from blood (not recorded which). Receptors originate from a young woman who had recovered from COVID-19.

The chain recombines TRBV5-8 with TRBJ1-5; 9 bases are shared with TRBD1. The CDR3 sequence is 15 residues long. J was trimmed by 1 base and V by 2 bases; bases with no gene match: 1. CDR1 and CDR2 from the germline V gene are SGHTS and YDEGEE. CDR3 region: CASSLGTGSNQPQHF. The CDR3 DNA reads TGTGCCAGCAGCTTAGGGACAGGGAGCAATCAGCCCCAGCATTTT.

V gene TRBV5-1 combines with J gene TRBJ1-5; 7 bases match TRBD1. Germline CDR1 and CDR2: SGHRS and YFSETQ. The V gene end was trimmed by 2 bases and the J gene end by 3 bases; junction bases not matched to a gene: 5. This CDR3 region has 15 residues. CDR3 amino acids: CASSLQGSFNQPQHF. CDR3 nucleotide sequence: TGCGCCAGCAGCTTACAGGGGTCGTTCAATCAGCCCCAGCATTTT.

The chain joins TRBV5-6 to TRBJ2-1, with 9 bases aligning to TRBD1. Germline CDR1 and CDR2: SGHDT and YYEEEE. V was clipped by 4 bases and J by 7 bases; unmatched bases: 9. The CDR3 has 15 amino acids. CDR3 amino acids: CASSATGGARNEQFF. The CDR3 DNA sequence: TGTGCCAGCAGCGCAACAGGGGGCGCACGTAATGAGCAGTTCTTC. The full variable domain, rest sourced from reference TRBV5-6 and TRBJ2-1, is DAGVTQSPTHLIKTRGQQVTLRCSPKSGHDTVSWYQQALGQGPQFIFQYYEEEERQRGNFPDRFSGHQFPNYSSELNVNALLLGDSALYLCASSATGGARNEQFFGPGTRLTVL.

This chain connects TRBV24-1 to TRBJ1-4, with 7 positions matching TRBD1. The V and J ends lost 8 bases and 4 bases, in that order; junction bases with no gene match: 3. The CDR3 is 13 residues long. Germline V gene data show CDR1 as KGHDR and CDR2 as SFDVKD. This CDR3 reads CATTGQRNEKLFF. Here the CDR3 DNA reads TGTGCCACCACGGGACAGCGTAATGAAAAACTGTTTTTT.

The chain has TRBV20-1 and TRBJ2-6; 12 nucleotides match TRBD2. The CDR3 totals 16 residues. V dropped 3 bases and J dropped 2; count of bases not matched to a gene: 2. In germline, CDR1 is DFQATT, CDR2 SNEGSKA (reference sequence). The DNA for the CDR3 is TGCAGTGCTAGTGCTAGCGGGAGGGCTGGGGCCAACGTCCTGACTTTC. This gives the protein CSASASGRAGANVLTF.

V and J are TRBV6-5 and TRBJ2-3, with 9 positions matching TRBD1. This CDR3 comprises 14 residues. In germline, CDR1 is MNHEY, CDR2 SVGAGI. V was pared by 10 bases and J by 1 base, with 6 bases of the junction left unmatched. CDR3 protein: CATKTGGRTDTQYF. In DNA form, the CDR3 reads TGTGCCACCAAGACAGGGGGGCGCACAGATACGCAGTATTTT.

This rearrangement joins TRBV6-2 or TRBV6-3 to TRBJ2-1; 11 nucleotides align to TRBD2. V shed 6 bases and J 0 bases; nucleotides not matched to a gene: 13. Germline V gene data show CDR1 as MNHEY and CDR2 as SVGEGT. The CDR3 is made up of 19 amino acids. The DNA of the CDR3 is TGTGCCAGCAGCCCTAGCGGGAGGCCAGAACTAAGCTCCTACAATGAGCAGTTCTTC. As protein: CASSPSGRPELSSYNEQFF.

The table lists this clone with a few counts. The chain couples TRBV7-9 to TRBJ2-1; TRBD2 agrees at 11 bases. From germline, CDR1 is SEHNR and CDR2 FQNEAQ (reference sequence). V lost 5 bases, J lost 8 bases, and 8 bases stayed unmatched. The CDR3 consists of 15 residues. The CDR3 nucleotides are TGTGCCAGCAGCACAACTAGCGGGAGAATGGATGAGCAGTTCTTC. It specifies CASSTTSGRMDEQFF.

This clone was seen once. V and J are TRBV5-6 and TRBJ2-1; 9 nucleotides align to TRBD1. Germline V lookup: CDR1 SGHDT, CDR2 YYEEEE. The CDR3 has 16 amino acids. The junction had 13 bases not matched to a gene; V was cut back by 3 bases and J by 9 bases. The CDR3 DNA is TGTGCCAGCAGCTCGCTGGGACAGGGTACGTACGGTGAGCAGTTCTTC. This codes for CASSSLGQGTYGEQFF.

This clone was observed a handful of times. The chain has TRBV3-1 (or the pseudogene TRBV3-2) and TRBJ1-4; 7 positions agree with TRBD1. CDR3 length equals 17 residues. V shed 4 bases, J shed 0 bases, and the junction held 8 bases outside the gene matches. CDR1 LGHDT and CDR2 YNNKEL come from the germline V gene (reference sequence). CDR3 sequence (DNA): TGTGCCAGCAGCCTAAGAGGGCAGGGGGCAACTAATGAAAAACTGTTTTTT. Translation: CASSLRGQGATNEKLFF.